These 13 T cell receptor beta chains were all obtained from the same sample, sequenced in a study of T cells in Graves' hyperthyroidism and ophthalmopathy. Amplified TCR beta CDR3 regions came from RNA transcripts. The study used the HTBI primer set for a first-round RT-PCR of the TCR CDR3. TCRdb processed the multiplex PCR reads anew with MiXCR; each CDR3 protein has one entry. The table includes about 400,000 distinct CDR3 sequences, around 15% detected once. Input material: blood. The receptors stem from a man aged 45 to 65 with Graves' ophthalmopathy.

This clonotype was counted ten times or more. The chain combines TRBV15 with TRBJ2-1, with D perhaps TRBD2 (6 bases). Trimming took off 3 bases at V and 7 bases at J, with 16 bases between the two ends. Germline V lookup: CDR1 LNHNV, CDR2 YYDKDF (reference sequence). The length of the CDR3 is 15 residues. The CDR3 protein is CATSSGTHGRNEQFF. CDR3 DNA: TGTGCCACCAGCAGCGGGACTCATGGCAGAAATGAGCAGTTCTTC.

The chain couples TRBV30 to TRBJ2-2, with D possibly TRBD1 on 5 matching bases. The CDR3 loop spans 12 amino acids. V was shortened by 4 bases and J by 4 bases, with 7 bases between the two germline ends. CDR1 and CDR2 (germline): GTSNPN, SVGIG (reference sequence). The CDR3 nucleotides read TGTGCCTGGATCAGGGTCACCGGGGAGCTGTTTTTT. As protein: CAWIRVTGELFF. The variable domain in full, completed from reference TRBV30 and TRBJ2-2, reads SQTIHQWPATLVQPVGSPLSLECTVEGTSNPNLYWYRQAAGRGLQLLFYSVGIGQISSEVPQNLSASRPQDRQFILSSKKLLLSDSGFYLCAWIRVTGELFFGEGSRLTVL.

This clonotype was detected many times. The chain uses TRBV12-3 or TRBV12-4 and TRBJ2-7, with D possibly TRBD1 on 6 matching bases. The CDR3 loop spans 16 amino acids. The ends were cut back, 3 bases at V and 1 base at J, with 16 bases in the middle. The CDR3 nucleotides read TGTGCCAGCAGTTTCCCCTCCGGCAGGGGTTCCTACGAGCAGTACTTC. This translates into CASSFPSGRGSYEQYF.

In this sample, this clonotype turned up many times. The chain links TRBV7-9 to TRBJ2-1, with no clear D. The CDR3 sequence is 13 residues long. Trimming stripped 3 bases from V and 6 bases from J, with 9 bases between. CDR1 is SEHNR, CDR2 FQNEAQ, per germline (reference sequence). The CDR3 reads CASSLDASNEQFF. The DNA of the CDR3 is TGTGCCAGCAGCTTGGATGCGAGCAATGAGCAGTTCTTC.

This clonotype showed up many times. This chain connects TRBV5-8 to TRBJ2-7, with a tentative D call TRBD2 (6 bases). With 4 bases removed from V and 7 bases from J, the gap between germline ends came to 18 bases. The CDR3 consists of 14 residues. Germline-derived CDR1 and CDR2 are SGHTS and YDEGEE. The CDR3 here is CASSIPGLRGEQYF. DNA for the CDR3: TGTGCCAGCAGCATACCGGGACTCCGAGGAGAGCAGTACTTC.

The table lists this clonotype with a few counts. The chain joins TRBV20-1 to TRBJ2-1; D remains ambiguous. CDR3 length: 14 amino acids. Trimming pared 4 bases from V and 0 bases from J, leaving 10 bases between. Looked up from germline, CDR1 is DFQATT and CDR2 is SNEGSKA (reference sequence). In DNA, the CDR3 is TGCAGTGCTATCCCCAGGAACTCCTACAATGAGCAGTTCTTC. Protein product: CSAIPRNSYNEQFF.

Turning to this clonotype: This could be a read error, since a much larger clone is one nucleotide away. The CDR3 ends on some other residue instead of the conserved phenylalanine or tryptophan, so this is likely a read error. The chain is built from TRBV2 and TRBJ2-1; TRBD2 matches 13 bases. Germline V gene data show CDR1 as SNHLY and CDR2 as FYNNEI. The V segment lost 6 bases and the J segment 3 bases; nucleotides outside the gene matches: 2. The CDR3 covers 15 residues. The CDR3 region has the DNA TGTGCCAGCAGGGGGACTAGCGGGGTCTACAATGAGCAGTTCCTC. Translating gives CASRGTSGVYNEQFL.

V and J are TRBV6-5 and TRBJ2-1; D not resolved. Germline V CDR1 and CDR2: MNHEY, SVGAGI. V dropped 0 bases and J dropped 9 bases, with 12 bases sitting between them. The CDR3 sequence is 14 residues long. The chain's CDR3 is CASSYSKEWGEQFF. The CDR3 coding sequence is TGTGCCAGCAGTTACTCGAAGGAGTGGGGTGAGCAGTTCTTC.

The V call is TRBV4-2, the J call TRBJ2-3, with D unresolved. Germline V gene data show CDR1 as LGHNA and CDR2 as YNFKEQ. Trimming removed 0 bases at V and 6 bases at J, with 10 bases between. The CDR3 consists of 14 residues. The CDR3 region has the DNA TGTGCCAGCAGCCAAGAGCTGCGAACGGATACGCAGTATTTT. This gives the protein CASSQELRTDTQYF.

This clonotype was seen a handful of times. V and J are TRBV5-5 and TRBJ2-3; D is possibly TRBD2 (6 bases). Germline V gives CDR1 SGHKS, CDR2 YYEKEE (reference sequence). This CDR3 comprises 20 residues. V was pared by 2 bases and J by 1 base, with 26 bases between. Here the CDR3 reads CASSLVGFRLTGVGTDTQYF. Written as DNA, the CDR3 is TGTGCCAGCAGCTTAGTGGGGTTTAGGCTAACGGGAGTCGGCACAGATACGCAGTATTTT. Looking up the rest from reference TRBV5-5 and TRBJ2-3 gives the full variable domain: DAGVTQSPTHLIKTRGQQVTLRCSPISGHKSVSWYQQVLGQGPQFIFQYYEKEERGRGNFPDRFSARQFPNYSSELNVNALLLGDSALYLCASSLVGFRLTGVGTDTQYFGPGTRLTVL.

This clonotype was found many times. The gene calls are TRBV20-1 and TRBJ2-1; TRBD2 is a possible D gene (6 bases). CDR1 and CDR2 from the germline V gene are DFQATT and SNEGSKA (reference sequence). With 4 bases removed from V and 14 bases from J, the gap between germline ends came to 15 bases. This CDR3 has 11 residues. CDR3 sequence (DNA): TGCAGTGCTATTTTGGGGGACTCGAAGTTCTTC. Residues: CSAILGDSKFF.

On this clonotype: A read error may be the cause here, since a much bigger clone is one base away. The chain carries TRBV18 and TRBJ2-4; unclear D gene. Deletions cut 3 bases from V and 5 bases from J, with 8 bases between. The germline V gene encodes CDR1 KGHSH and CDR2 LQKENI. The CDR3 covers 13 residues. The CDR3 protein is CASSPQEENIQYF. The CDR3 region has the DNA TGTGCCAGCTCACCCCAGGAAGAAAACATTCAGTACTTC.

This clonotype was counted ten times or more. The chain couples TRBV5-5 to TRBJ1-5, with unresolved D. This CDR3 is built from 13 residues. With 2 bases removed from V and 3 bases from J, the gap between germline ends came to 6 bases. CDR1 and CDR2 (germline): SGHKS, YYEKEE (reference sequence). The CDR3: CASSLNPNQPQHF. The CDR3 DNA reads TGTGCCAGCAGCTTAAATCCCAATCAGCCCCAGCATTTT.